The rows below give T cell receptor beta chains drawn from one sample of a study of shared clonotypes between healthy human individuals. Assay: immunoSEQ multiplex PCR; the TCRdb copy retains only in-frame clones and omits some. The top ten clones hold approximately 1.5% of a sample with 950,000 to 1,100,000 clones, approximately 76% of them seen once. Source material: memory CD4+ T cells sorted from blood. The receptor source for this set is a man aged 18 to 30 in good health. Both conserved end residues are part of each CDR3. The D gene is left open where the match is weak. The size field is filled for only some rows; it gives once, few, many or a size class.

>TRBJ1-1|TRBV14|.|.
CASSLTDIAEAFF
TGTGCCAGCAGCCTGACCGACATCGCTGAAGCTTTCTTT
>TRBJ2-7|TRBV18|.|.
CASSLRTIYEQYF
TGTGCCAGCTCATTGAGGACGATATACGAGCAGTACTTC
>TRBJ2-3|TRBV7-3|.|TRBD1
CASSLSPGQGVQYF
TGTGCCAGCAGCTTAAGCCCCGGACAGGGGGTGCAGTATTTT
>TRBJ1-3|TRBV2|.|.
CASSPFTLNTIYF
TGTGCCAGCAGCCCTTTCACCTTAAACACCATATATTTT
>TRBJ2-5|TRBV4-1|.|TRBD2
CASSTRTSGRKTQYF
TGCGCCAGCAGCACCCGGACTAGCGGGAGAAAGACCCAGTACTTC
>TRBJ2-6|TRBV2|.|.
CASSVQLSSGANVLTF
TGTGCCAGCAGCGTCCAGTTGAGCTCTGGGGCCAACGTCCTGACTTTC
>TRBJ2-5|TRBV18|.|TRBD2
CASSPPGLAVPETQYF
TGTGCCAGCTCACCTCCGGGACTAGCGGTTCCTGAGACCCAGTACTTC
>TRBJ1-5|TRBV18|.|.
CASSPDRGGQPQHF
TGTGCCAGCTCACCAGATCGGGGGGGGCAGCCCCAGCATTTT
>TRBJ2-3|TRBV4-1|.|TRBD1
CASSPRTGSSTDTQYF
TGCGCCAGCAGCCCTCGGACAGGATCTAGCACAGATACGCAGTATTTT
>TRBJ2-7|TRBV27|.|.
CASRQSYEQYF
TGTGCCAGCAGACAGAGCTACGAGCAGTACTTC
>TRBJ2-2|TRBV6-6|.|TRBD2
CASSRGGLSTGELFF
TGTGCCAGCAGTCGGGGGGGACTGAGCACCGGGGAGCTGTTTTTT
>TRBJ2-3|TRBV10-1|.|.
CASSETGADTQYF
TGCGCCAGCAGTGAAACAGGCGCAGATACGCAGTATTTT
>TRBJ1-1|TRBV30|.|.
CACQRTGNTEAFF
TGTGCCTGCCAACGGACGGGAAACACTGAAGCTTTCTTT
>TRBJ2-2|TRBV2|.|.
CASSEVTSRGLFF
TGTGCCAGCAGTGAAGTGACGTCCCGGGGGCTGTTTTTT
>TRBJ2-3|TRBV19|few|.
CASSDGSGVTGSTDTQYF
TGTGCCAGTAGTGACGGCTCGGGGGTGACGGGCAGCACAGATACGCAGTATTTT